This T cell receptor beta chain was retrieved from a study of cytomegalovirus exposure and HLA in healthy donors. V lost 3 bases and J lost 5; bases outside the gene matches: 6. Per the germline V gene, CDR1 is SGDLS and CDR2 is YYNGEE. The CDR3 contains 14 residues. Amplification used 60 Vbeta primers and 13 Jbeta primers. The assay was immunoSEQ multiplex PCR, and TCRdb's table has in-frame clones only and misses some. Of fewer than 45,000 clones listed, roughly three quarters are singletons. The sequence derives from a man in his forties in good health and CMV-seronegative. The V and J genes are TRBV9 and TRBJ2-7, with 9 nucleotides matching TRBD1. Sequenced material: PBMCs. The CDR3 is CASSAGTGLDEQYF. For the CDR3, the DNA is TGTGCCAGCAGCGCCGGGACAGGGTTGGACGAGCAGTACTTC.